This TCR beta chain stems from a study of blood T cell repertoires in COVID-19. Profiled with immunoSEQ multiplex PCR; TCRdb holds only in-frame clones, not every one. The sample holds over 150,000 clones; more than 80% are singletons and the top ten take roughly 6%. The germline V and J ends were trimmed by 3 bases and 5 bases, with 17 bases remaining between them. The CDR3 has 15 amino acids. Germline CDR1 reads SGDLS; CDR2 reads YYNGEE. Recovered Cohort 3 donors showed two negative PCRs, clearance, or symptom resolution. This sequence was found in a man aged 35 to 55 who had recovered from COVID-19. The material sequenced was PBMCs or T cells enriched from blood (not recorded which). This chain uses TRBV9 with TRBJ1-1, with D possibly matching TRBD1 (6 bases). The CDR3 nucleotides read TGTGCCAGCAGCGCGGGGGGCCCCTTGGGGACTGAAGCTTTCTTT. Protein product: CASSAGGPLGTEAFF.